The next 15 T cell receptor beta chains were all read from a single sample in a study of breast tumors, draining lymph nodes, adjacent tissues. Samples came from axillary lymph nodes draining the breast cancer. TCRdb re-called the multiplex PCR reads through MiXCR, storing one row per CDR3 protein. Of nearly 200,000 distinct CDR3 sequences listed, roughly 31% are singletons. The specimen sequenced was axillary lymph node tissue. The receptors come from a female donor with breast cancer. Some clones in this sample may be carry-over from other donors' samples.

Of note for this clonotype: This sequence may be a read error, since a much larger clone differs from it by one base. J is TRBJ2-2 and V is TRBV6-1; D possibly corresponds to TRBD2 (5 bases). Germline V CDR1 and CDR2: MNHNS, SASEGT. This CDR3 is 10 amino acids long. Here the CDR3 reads CASSEWELLF. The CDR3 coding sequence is TGTGCCAGCAGTGAGTGGGAGCTGCTTTTT.

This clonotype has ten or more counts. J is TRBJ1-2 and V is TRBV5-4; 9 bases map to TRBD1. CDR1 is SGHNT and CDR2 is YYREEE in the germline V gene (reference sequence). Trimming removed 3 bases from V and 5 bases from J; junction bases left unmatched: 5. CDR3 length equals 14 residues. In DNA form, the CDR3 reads TGTGCCAGCAGCTCCTGGGACAGGGCTTATGGCTACACCTTC. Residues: CASSSWDRAYGYTF.

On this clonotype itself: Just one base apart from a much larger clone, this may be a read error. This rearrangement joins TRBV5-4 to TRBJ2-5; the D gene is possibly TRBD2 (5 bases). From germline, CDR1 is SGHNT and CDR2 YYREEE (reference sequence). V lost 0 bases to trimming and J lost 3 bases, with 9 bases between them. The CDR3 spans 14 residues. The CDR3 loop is CASSLEAAEETQYF. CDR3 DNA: TGTGCCAGCAGCTTGGAGGCAGCGGAAGAGACCCAGTACTTC.

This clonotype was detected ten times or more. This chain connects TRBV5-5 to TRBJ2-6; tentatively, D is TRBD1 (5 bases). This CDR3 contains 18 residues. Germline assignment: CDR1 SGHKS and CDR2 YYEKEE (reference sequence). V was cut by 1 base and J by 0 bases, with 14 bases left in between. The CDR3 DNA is TGTGCCAGCAGCTTGATAGCCCAGACAGTCTCTGGGGCCAACGTCCTGACTTTC. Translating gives CASSLIAQTVSGANVLTF.

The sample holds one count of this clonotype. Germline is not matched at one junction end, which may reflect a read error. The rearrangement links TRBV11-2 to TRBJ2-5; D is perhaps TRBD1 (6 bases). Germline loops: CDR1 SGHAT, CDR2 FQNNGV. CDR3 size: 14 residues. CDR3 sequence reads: CAGSRLSGVGTQYF. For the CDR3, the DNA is TGTGCCGGCAGCAGGCTTTCAGGGGTGGGGACCCAGTACTTC. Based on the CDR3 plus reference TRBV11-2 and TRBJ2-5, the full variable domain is EAGVAQSPRYKIIEKRQSVAFWCNPISGHATLYWYQQILGQGPKLLIQFQNNGVVDDSQLPKDRFSAERLKGVDSTLKIQPAKLEDSAVYLCAGSRLSGVGTQYFGPGTRLLVL.

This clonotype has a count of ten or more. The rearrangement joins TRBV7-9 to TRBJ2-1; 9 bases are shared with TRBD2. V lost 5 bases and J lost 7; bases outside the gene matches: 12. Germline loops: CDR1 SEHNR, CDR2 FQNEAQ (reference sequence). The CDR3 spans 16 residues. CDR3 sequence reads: CASSVIAGAWGNEQFF. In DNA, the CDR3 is TGTGCCAGCAGCGTCATAGCGGGGGCCTGGGGGAATGAGCAGTTCTTC.

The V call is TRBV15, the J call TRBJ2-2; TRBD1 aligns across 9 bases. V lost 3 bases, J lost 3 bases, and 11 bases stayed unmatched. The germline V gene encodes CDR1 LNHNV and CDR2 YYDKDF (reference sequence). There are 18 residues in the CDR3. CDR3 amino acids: CATSRDPGQGRDTGELFF. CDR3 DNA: TGTGCCACCAGCAGGGACCCGGGACAGGGTAGAGACACCGGGGAGCTGTTTTTT.

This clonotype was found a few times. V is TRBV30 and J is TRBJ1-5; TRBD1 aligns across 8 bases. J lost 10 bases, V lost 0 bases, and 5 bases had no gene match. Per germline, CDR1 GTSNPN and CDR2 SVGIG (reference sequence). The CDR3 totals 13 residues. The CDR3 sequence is CAWSVTGDAPQHF. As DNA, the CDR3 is TGTGCCTGGAGTGTGACAGGGGATGCTCCCCAGCATTTT.

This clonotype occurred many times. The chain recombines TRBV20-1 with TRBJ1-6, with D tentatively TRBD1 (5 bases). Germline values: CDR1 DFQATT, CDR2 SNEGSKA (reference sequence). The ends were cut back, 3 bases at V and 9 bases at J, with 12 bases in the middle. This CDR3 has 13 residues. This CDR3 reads CSASGQGGSPLHF. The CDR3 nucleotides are TGCAGTGCTAGTGGCCAGGGCGGTTCACCCCTCCACTTT.

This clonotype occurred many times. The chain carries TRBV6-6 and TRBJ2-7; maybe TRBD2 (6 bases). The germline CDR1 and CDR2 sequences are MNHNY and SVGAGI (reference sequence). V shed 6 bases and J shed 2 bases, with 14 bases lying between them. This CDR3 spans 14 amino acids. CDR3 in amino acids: CASSPQGGAYEQYF. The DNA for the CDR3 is TGTGCCAGCAGCCCTCAGGGAGGAGCCTACGAGCAGTACTTC.

Written as DNA, the CDR3 is TGTGCCAGCAGATGGACTAGCGCGGGAGGGGAGGAGACCCAGTACTTC. Protein product: CASRWTSAGGEETQYF. The V call is TRBV3-1, the J call TRBJ2-5, with TRBD2 matching over 9 bases. The CDR3 is 16 residues long. The V and J ends lost 6 bases and 5 bases, in that order; junction bases with no gene match: 13. Germline CDR1 is LGHDT and CDR2 is YNNKEL (reference sequence).

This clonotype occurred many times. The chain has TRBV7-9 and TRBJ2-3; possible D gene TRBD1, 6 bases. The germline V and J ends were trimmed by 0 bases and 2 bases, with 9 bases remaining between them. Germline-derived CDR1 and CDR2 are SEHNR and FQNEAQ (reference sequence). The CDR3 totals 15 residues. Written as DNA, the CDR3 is TGTGCCAGCAGCTTAGCGGGGGCCGCCACAGATACGCAGTATTTT. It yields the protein CASSLAGAATDTQYF.

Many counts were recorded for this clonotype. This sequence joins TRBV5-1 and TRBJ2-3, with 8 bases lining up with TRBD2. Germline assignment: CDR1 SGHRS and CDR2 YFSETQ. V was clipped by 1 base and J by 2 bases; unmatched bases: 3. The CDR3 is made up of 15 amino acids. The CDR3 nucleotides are TGCGCCAGCAGCTTGAGCGGGGGTACCACAGATACGCAGTATTTT. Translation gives CASSLSGGTTDTQYF.

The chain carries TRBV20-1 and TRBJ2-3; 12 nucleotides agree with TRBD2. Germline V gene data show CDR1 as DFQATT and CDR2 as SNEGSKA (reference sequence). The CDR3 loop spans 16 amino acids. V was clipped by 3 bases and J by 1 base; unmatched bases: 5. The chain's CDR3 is CSARPTSGRRTDTQYF. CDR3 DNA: TGCAGTGCTAGGCCGACTAGCGGGAGACGCACAGATACGCAGTATTTT.

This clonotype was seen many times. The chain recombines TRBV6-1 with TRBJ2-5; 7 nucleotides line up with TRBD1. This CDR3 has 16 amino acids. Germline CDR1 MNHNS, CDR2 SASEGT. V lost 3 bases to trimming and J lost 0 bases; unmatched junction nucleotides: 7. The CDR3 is CASSDWGTAYQETQYF. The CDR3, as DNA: TGTGCCAGCAGTGATTGGGGGACAGCGTACCAAGAGACCCAGTACTTC.